A selection of T cell receptor beta chains follows, all from one sample in a study of blood T cell repertoires in COVID-19. Clones were sequenced by immunoSEQ multiplex PCR, and TCRdb holds only the in-frame ones, with some missing. The sample holds a few hundred thousand clones; around four fifths are singletons and the top ten take roughly 4.6%. Sequenced sample: peripheral blood. The receptors come from a woman aged 55-70 years who had recovered from COVID-19. CDR3s include the opening cysteine and the closing phenylalanine or tryptophan. Fields, in order: CDR3 protein, CDR3 DNA, D gene, clone size, J gene, V gene. The D gene is left open where the match is weak. Size values are once, few and many counts, or a class for expanded clones, and some rows have none.

CDR3aa: CASSRQGPDTQYF; CDR3nt: TGTGCCAGTAGCCGACAGGGGCCAGATACGCAGTATTTT; d_gene: TRBD1; abundance: .; j_gene: TRBJ2-3; v_gene: TRBV19
CDR3aa: CATSRDLQGANYGYTF; CDR3nt: TGTGCCACCAGCAGAGATCTCCAGGGGGCGAACTATGGCTACACCTTC; d_gene: TRBD1; abundance: .; j_gene: TRBJ1-2; v_gene: TRBV15
CDR3aa: CASSPQTGEDQPQHF; CDR3nt: TGTGCCAGCAGCCCACAGACAGGGGAGGATCAGCCCCAGCATTTT; d_gene: TRBD1; abundance: .; j_gene: TRBJ1-5; v_gene: TRBV7-2
CDR3aa: CASSQDAPGSTDTQYF; CDR3nt: TGCGCCAGCAGCCAAGACGCCCCCGGGAGCACAGATACGCAGTATTTT; d_gene: .; abundance: .; j_gene: TRBJ2-3; v_gene: TRBV4-3
CDR3aa: CASSQPYSYEQYF; CDR3nt: TGTGCCAGCAGCCAACCCTACTCCTACGAGCAGTACTTC; d_gene: .; abundance: once; j_gene: TRBJ2-7; v_gene: TRBV3-1/TRBV3-2
CDR3aa: CASSLTGADTQYF; CDR3nt: TGTGCCAGCAGCTTGACGGGAGCGGATACGCAGTATTTT; d_gene: .; abundance: .; j_gene: TRBJ2-3; v_gene: TRBV7-9
CDR3aa: CASSPRTSFYNEQFF; CDR3nt: TGTGCCAGCAGCCCCCGGACTAGCTTCTACAATGAGCAGTTCTTC; d_gene: TRBD2; abundance: .; j_gene: TRBJ2-1; v_gene: TRBV9
CDR3aa: CASSPEPGTNYGYTF; CDR3nt: TGTGCCAGCAGCCCAGAACCCGGGACTAACTATGGCTACACCTTC; d_gene: .; abundance: .; j_gene: TRBJ1-2; v_gene: TRBV5-6
CDR3aa: CASSLSGDTQYF; CDR3nt: TGTGCCAGCAGCTTATCCGGAGATACGCAGTATTTT; d_gene: .; abundance: .; j_gene: TRBJ2-3; v_gene: TRBV7-9
CDR3aa: CASGTRDSNQPQHF; CDR3nt: TGTGCCAGCGGAACCCGGGATAGCAATCAGCCCCAGCATTTT; d_gene: .; abundance: .; j_gene: TRBJ1-5; v_gene: TRBV6-5
CDR3aa: CAWRGVTEAFF; CDR3nt: TGTGCCTGGAGAGGGGTCACTGAAGCTTTCTTT; d_gene: .; abundance: .; j_gene: TRBJ1-1; v_gene: TRBV30
CDR3aa: CASSPLAGHQPQHF; CDR3nt: TGTGCCAGCTCACCACTTGCAGGGCATCAGCCCCAGCATTTT; d_gene: .; abundance: .; j_gene: TRBJ1-5; v_gene: TRBV18
CDR3aa: CASSWQGASTDTQYF; CDR3nt: TGTGCCAGCTCGTGGCAGGGGGCGAGCACAGATACGCAGTATTTT; d_gene: TRBD1; abundance: .; j_gene: TRBJ2-3; v_gene: TRBV6-5
CDR3aa: CASSEKTGWPNEKLFF; CDR3nt: TGTGCCAGCAGCGAAAAGACAGGTTGGCCTAATGAAAAACTGTTTTTT; d_gene: .; abundance: .; j_gene: TRBJ1-4; v_gene: TRBV5-8